The clone carrying this TCR beta chain was observed a handful of times. Its target is unknown. The germline V gene encodes CDR1 DFQATT and CDR2 SNEGSKA (reference sequence). V lost 7 bases and J lost 5; bases outside the gene matches: 4. The CDR3 is 13 residues long. The sample belongs to a study of T-cell memory formation after mild COVID-19. Findings of the study overall: Later expanders leaned CD4+, whereas clones that contracted between day 15 and 85 were balanced CD4/CD8.

MiXCR was run by TCRdb on the 5' RACE reads, yielding one entry per CDR3 protein. The table lists 300,000 to 400,000 distinct CDR3 sequences, 10% to 15% of them singletons. The chain carries TRBV20-1 and TRBJ2-1; 11 positions match TRBD1. Sequencing was carried out using PBMCs or a T cell subset sorted from them (not recorded which). The receptor's source is a man younger than 35 who had mild COVID-19 (a few samples of this study predate the infection). Cell type and time point are not known. The CDR3 DNA follows: TGCAGTGTTGGACAGGGGGCGGACAATGAGCAGTTCTTC. It specifies CSVGQGADNEQFF.